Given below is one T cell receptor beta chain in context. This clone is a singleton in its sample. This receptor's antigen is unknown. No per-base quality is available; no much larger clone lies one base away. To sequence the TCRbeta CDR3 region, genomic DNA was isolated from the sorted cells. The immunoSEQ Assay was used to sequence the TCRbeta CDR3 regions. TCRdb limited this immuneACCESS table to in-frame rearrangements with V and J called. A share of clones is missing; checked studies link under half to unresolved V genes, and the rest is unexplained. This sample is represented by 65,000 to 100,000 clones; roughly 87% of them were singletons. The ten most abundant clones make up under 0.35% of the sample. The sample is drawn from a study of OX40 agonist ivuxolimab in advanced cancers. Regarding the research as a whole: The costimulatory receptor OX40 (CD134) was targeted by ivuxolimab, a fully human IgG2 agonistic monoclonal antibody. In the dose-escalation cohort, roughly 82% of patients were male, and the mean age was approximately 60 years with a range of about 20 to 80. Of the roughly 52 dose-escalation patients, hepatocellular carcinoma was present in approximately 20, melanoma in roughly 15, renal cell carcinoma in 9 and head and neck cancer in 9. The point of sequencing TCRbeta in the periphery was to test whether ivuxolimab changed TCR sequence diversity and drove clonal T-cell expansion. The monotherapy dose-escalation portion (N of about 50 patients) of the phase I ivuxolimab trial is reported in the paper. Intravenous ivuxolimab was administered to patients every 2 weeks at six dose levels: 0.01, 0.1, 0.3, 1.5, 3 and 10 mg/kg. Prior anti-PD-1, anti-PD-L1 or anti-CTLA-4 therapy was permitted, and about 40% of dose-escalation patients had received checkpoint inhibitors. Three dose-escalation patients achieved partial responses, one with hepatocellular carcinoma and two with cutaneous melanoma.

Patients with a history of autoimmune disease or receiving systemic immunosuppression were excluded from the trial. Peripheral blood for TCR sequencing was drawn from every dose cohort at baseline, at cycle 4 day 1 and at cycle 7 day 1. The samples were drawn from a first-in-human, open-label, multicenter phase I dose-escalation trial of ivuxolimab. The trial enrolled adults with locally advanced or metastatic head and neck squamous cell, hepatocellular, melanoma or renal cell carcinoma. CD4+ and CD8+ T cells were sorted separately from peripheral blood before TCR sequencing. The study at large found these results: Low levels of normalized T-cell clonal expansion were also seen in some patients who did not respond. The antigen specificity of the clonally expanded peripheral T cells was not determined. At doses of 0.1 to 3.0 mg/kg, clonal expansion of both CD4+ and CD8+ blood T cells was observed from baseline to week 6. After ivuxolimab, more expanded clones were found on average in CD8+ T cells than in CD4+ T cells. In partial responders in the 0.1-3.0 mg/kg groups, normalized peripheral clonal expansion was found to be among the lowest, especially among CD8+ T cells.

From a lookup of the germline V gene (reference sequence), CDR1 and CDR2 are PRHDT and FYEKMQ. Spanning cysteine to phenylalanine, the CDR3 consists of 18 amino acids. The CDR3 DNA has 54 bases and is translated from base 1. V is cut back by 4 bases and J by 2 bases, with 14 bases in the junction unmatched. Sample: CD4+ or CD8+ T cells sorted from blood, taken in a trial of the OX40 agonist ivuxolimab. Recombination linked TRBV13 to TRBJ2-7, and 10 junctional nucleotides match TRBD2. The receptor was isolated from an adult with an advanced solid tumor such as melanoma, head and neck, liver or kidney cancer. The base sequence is TGTGCCAGCAGCTATCGCCCCCTGATAGCGGGGGGACCCTACGAGCAGTACTTC. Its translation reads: CASSYRPLIAGGPYEQYF.